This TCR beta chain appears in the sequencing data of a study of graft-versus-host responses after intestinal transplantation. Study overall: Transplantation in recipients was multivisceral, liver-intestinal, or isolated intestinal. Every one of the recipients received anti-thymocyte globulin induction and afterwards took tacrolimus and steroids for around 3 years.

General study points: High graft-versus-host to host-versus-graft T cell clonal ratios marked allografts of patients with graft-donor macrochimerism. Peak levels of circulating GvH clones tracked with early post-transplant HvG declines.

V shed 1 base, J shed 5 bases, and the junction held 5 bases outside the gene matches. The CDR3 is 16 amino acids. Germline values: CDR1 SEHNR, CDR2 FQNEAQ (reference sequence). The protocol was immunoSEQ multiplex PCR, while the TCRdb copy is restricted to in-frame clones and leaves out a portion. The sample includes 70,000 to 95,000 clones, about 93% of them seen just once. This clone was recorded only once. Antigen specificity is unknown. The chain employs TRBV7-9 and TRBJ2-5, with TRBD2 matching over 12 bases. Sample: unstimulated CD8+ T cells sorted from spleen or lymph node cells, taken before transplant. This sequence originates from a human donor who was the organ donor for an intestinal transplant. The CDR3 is CASSLGLAGVSETQYF. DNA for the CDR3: TGTGCCAGCAGCTTAGGACTAGCGGGAGTATCTGAGACCCAGTACTTC. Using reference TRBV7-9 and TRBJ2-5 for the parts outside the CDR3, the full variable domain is DTGVSQNPRHKITKRGQNVTFRCDPISEHNRLYWYRQTLGQGPEFLTYFQNEAQLEKSRLLSDRFSAERPKGSFSTLEIQRTEQGDSAMYLCASSLGLAGVSETQYFGPGTRLLVL.